The entry below describes one T cell receptor beta chain. The sample comes from a study of blood T cell repertoires in COVID-19. Assay used: immunoSEQ multiplex PCR; TCRdb lists only in-frame clones, some missing. The table includes 80,000 to 95,000 clones, about 85% detected once. The CDR3 consists of 11 residues. Trimming took 3 bases from V and 8 from J, leaving 5 bases between them. Germline V gene sequence: CDR1 SGHVS, CDR2 FNYEAQ. The sequencing input was peripheral blood. V is TRBV7-6 and J is TRBJ2-1; D uncertain. This receptor was identified in a man older than 75 with acute or convalescent COVID-19. The CDR3: CASSLADEQFF. As DNA, the CDR3 is TGTGCCAGCAGCTTGGCCGATGAGCAGTTCTTC.